The 20 T cell receptor beta chains below come from one sample, sequenced in a study of response to subunit inactivated influenza vaccine. TCRdb independently ran MiXCR on the RT-PCR reads; one entry per CDR3 protein. The table has about 580,000 distinct CDR3 sequences, 12% to 15% seen once. The sample was PBMCs from blood, taken 11 to 12 days after vaccination. The receptors stem from a man over 45 who received an inactivated influenza vaccine.

The chain uses TRBV4-3 and TRBJ2-3; no firm D call. The CDR3 length is 14 residues. Per germline, CDR1 LGHNA and CDR2 YSLEER. Trimming shortened V by 0 bases and J by 2 bases, and 6 bases separated the two germline ends. CDR3 loop: CASSQDTVTDTQYF. CDR3 nucleotides: TGCGCCAGCAGCCAAGATACAGTCACAGATACGCAGTATTTT.

This clonotype has just a few counts. V and J are TRBV5-1 and TRBJ2-1; D is ambiguous. This CDR3 spans 13 amino acids. Germline V lookup: CDR1 SGHRS, CDR2 YFSETQ. Trimming took 5 bases from V and 10 from J, leaving 16 bases between them. In DNA form, the CDR3 reads TGCGCCAGCAGATCGTGGGGTGGTGGAGAGCAGTTCTTC. Amino acids: CASRSWGGGEQFF.

Only a few counts were recorded for this clonotype. This chain joins TRBV28 and TRBJ2-2; 7 bases line up with TRBD1. The CDR3 runs to 16 residues. Germline V lookup: CDR1 MDHEN, CDR2 SYDVKM. The J segment lost 6 bases and the V segment lost 2 bases, leaving 9 bases of the junction unmatched. Here the CDR3 reads CASSLRDRPLAGELFF. In DNA form, the CDR3 reads TGTGCCAGCAGTTTAAGGGACAGACCCTTGGCCGGGGAGCTGTTTTTT.

The chain uses TRBV18 and TRBJ2-7; 7 positions agree with TRBD2. V was pared by 3 bases and J by 2 bases, with 16 bases of the junction left unmatched. Per the germline V gene, CDR1 is KGHSH and CDR2 is LQKENI. The CDR3 has 18 residues. CDR3 region: CASSPLTGQRDLPYEQYF. The CDR3 DNA reads TGTGCCAGCTCACCGCTCACAGGCCAGCGGGATCTTCCCTACGAGCAGTACTTC.

The V call is TRBV15, the J call TRBJ2-7; D is ambiguous. V dropped 4 bases and J dropped 5 bases, with 12 bases sitting between them. The germline gives CDR1 LNHNV, CDR2 YYDKDF (reference sequence). This CDR3 spans 13 amino acids. The DNA of the CDR3 is TGTGCCACCAGCAATATGATGTTCGACGAGCAGTACTTC. Amino acids: CATSNMMFDEQYF. The variable domain in full, completed from reference TRBV15 and TRBJ2-7, reads DAMVIQNPRYQVTQFGKPVTLSCSQTLNHNVMYWYQQKSSQAPKLLFHYYDKDFNNEADTPDNFQSRRPNTSFCFLDIRSPGLGDTAMYLCATSNMMFDEQYFGPGTRLTVT.

This clonotype occurred a few times. The rearrangement uses TRBV19 and TRBJ2-3, with TRBD2 matching over 10 bases. Germline V gene sequence: CDR1 LNHDA, CDR2 SQIVND (reference sequence). V dropped 3 bases and J dropped 2; count of bases not matched to a gene: 5. This CDR3 has 16 residues. The CDR3 is CASSMELAGSTDTQYF. CDR3 sequence (DNA): TGTGCCAGTAGTATGGAACTAGCGGGGTCCACAGATACGCAGTATTTT.

This clonotype was counted between two and nine times. This chain connects TRBV5-1 to TRBJ2-7; D perhaps matches TRBD1 (6 bases). This CDR3 contains 16 residues. Germline V gene data show CDR1 as SGHRS and CDR2 as YFSETQ. Trimming removed 0 bases from V and 0 bases from J, with 13 bases in between. The CDR3 is CASSLATGSSSYEQYF. The CDR3 region has the DNA TGCGCCAGCAGCTTGGCCACAGGGTCAAGCTCCTACGAGCAGTACTTC.

The sample holds a few counts of this clonotype. The rearrangement uses TRBV28 and TRBJ1-5; D perhaps matches TRBD1 (6 bases). CDR1 is MDHEN and CDR2 is SYDVKM in the germline V gene. The CDR3 spans 15 residues. V lost 1 base and J lost 7, with 14 bases in between. CDR3 DNA sequence: TGTGCCAGCAGTTTATTAACAGGGTCTCAACAGCCCCAGCATTTT. This encodes CASSLLTGSQQPQHF.

This clonotype was observed at least ten times. The rearrangement links TRBV10-3 to TRBJ2-1; TRBD2 matches at 13 bases. V was clipped by 4 bases and J by 10 bases; unmatched bases: 7. Germline CDR1 ENHRY, CDR2 SYGVKD. The CDR3 sequence is 15 residues long. Here the CDR3 DNA reads TGTGCCATCAGTGGAGGACTAGCGGGAGTATTGGAGCAGTTCTTC. It encodes CAISGGLAGVLEQFF.

V is TRBV7-2 and J is TRBJ2-7; the D call may be TRBD1 or TRBD2 (6 bases each). V lost 6 bases and J lost 6, with 21 bases in between. This CDR3 comprises 15 residues. Germline V gene sequence: CDR1 SGHTA, CDR2 FQGNSA. CDR3 bases: TGTGCCAGCAGTTCCAGTGTACGGGGGCGCTCCGAGCAGTACTTC. Translated: CASSSSVRGRSEQYF.

This clonotype was seen ten or more times. This chain uses TRBV5-1 with TRBJ2-7; D is ambiguous. The length of the CDR3 is 14 residues. V dropped 0 bases and J dropped 7 bases, with 14 bases sitting between them. Germline V lookup: CDR1 SGHRS, CDR2 YFSETQ. DNA for the CDR3: TGCGCCAGCAGCTTGGCCTTCCCCGGTCAGGAGCAGTACTTC. Its translation is CASSLAFPGQEQYF.

The V gene is TRBV30, the J gene TRBJ2-5; D not resolved. The V end was cut by 2 bases, the J end by 7 bases, with 8 bases between. Germline V CDR1 and CDR2: GTSNPN, SVGIG (reference sequence). The CDR3 runs to 11 residues. The CDR3 nucleotides are TGTGCCTGGAGTACAGTCGGGACCCAGTACTTC. It encodes CAWSTVGTQYF.

This clonotype was picked up a small number of times. The chain is built from TRBV28 and TRBJ1-1; no clear D. CDR1 is MDHEN, CDR2 SYDVKM, per germline. V gave up 6 bases and J gave up 0 bases, with 11 bases separating them. This CDR3 is 14 amino acids long. The CDR3 sequence: CASRAWEMNTEAFF. The CDR3 DNA reads as TGTGCCAGCAGGGCCTGGGAGATGAACACTGAAGCTTTCTTT.

The V and J genes are TRBV18 and TRBJ2-5; 7 nucleotides agree with TRBD1. Looked up from germline, CDR1 is KGHSH and CDR2 is LQKENI. The V gene end was trimmed by 0 bases and the J gene end by 1 base; junction bases not matched to a gene: 5. The CDR3 is 16 amino acids. DNA of the CDR3: TGTGCCAGCTCACCACCCAACAGGGGAATCCAAGAGACCCAGTACTTC. Translation gives CASSPPNRGIQETQYF.

The chain uses TRBV5-1 and TRBJ1-1, with 9 bases that match TRBD1. The germline gives CDR1 SGHRS, CDR2 YFSETQ. V gave up 5 bases and J gave up 4 bases; unmatched junction bases: 3. The CDR3 has 13 amino acids. This chain's CDR3 is CASRRTGVTEAFF. In DNA, the CDR3 is TGCGCCAGCAGGAGGACAGGGGTCACTGAAGCTTTCTTT.

This clonotype was observed a handful of times. The chain's CDR3 is CASSLPSGGNNEQFF. The CDR3, as DNA: TGCGCCAGCAGCTTGCCCAGCGGGGGAAACAATGAGCAGTTCTTC. V usage is TRBV5-1 and J usage is TRBJ2-1; 8 bases match TRBD2. V gave up 1 base and J gave up 5 bases; unmatched junction bases: 5. This CDR3 comprises 15 residues. Germline CDR1 SGHRS, CDR2 YFSETQ.

This clonotype was observed a handful of times. The chain has TRBV12-3 or TRBV12-4 and TRBJ1-2, with 7 bases that match TRBD1. V shed 6 bases and J 2 bases; nucleotides not matched to a gene: 9. The CDR3 is made up of 15 amino acids. The CDR3 spells CASSRRTGTNYGYTF. As DNA, the CDR3 is TGTGCCAGCAGCCGCCGGACAGGCACCAACTATGGCTACACCTTC.

This clonotype was detected only a few times. The rearrangement links TRBV12-3 or TRBV12-4 to TRBJ1-1, with TRBD1 matching 12 bases. This CDR3 has 17 amino acids. J lost 4 bases, V lost 2 bases, and 8 bases had no gene match. DNA for the CDR3: TGTGCCAGCAGTTTAAGGGACAGGGGGCGTTCGGGCACTGAAGCTTTCTTT. Translated: CASSLRDRGRSGTEAFF.

This clonotype was counted only a few times. V usage is TRBV28 and J usage is TRBJ2-7; 9 bases align to TRBD1. Germline lookup yields CDR1 MDHEN and CDR2 SYDVKM. With V trimmed by 7 bases and J by 2 bases, 12 bases remained unmatched. CDR3 length equals 16 residues. The CDR3, as DNA: TGTGCCAGCACGGGACAGGGAGAGGGAAATACCTACGAGCAGTACTTC. Protein sequence: CASTGQGEGNTYEQYF.

This clonotype was observed a few times. This chain connects TRBV6-5 to TRBJ1-1; tentative D call: TRBD1 (6 bases). Trimming stripped 4 bases from V and 0 bases from J, with 12 bases between. Germline values: CDR1 MNHEY, CDR2 SVGAGI. The CDR3 has 15 residues. CDR3 amino acids: CASSSRGPMNTEAFF. The CDR3 nucleotides read TGTGCCAGCAGTTCCAGGGGACCCATGAACACTGAAGCTTTCTTT.